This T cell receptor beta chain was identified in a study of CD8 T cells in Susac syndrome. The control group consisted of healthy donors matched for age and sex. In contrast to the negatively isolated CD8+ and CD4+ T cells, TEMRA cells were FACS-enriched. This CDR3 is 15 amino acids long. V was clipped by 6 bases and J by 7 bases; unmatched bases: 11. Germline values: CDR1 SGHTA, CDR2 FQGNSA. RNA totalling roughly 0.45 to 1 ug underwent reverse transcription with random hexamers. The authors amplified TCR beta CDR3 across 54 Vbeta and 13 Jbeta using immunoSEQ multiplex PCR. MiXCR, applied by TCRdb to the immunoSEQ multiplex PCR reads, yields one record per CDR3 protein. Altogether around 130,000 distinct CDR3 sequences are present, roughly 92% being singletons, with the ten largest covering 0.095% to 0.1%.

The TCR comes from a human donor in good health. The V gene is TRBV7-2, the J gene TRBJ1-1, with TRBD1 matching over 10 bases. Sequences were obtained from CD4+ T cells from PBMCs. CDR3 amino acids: CASSRPGQGKVEAFF. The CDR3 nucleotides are TGTGCCAGCAGTCGACCGGGACAGGGGAAAGTTGAAGCTTTCTTT.